This T cell receptor (beta chain) was documented in a study of control samples from healthy donors and cancer patients (dated by TCRdb to about 2020). The library was made by the immunoSEQ multiplex PCR assay. TCRdb re-hosts the immuneACCESS table, in-frame sequences only. Its copies lack some clones; in the studies checked, an unresolved V gene accounts for under half of them, and the cause for the rest is not known. The table for this sample lists approximately 110,000 clones; around nine tenths of them were counted only once. In total, the top ten clones hold around 17% of the sample. Notes on this clone: Its antigen specificity is not known. Base qualities are not provided; no much larger clone lies one nucleotide away.

The source material was blood. The receptor was isolated from a woman aged 50 to 60 in good health.

The base sequence is TGCGCCAGCAGCCAAGATCTAGAGCGGGAGGGCCACAATGAGCAGTTCTTC. Its product reads: CASSQDLEREGHNEQFF. This chain is built from TRBV4-3 and TRBJ2-1; TRBD2 lines up with 10 middle nucleotides. The CDR3 starts with the cysteine, ends with the phenylalanine, and has 17 residues. CDR3 DNA is the only sequence kept; it has 51 bases, read in frame from the first base. Reading the germline V gene gives CDR1 LGHNA and CDR2 YSLEER. Here V drops 0 bases and J drops 5 bases, and the junction holds 7 bases not matched to any gene.